This TCR beta chain derives from a study of T cells in Graves' hyperthyroidism and ophthalmopathy. Study results and caveats: Classification by a 13 V-J model distinguished ophthalmopathy from stable hyperthyroidism.

Graves' hyperthyroidism showing no ophthalmopathy progression within 18 months was considered stable. For the diagnoses, clinical symptoms, serum thyroxine and TRAb, thyroid ultrasound and orbital computed tomography were used. This clonotype showed up just a few times. Antigen unknown. RNA transcripts were the template for amplifying TCR beta CDR3 regions. The HTBI primer set served for first-round RT-PCR of the TCR CDR3. TCRdb re-called the multiplex PCR reads with MiXCR, one entry per CDR3 protein. Here the sample spans about 560,000 distinct CDR3 sequences, approximately 15% being singletons. Germline V gene sequence: CDR1 KGHDR, CDR2 SFDVKD. V shed 0 bases, J shed 0 bases, and the junction held 6 bases outside the gene matches. This CDR3 comprises 19 residues.

The chain carries TRBV24-1 and TRBJ2-6, with 8 nucleotides matching TRBD1. The receptor's source is a woman aged 40 to 49 with Graves' hyperthyroidism. The specimen was blood. The CDR3 region is CATSDLAGGPSSGANVLTF. CDR3 nucleotide sequence: TGTGCCACCAGTGATTTGGCAGGGGGCCCTAGCTCTGGGGCCAACGTCCTGACTTTC.